This T cell receptor (beta chain) came from a study of OX40 agonist ivuxolimab in advanced cancers. About the study: Ivuxolimab, an antibody acting as an agonist of OX40 (CD134), was used to treat patients. A diagnosis of hepatocellular carcinoma, melanoma, renal cell or head and neck cancer was present in dose-escalation patients. General study findings and limits: People who partly responded at 0.1-3.0 mg/kg had some of the least clonal expansion seen.

Assay used: immunoSEQ multiplex PCR; TCRdb lists only in-frame clones, some missing. The table lists about 24,000 clones, more than 80% of them singletons, with 16% in the top ten. On this clone itself: The antigen is not known.

Samples were taken at baseline and on day 1 of cycles 4 and 7. This sample comprised CD4+ or CD8+ T cells sorted from blood, obtained in a trial of the OX40 agonist ivuxolimab. This TCR derives from an adult with an advanced solid tumor such as melanoma, head and neck, liver or kidney cancer.

The DNA of the CDR3 is TGTGCCAGCAGCCTCGCTAACCCCTACGAGCAGTACTTC. It is translated as CASSLANPYEQYF. This chain links TRBV14 with TRBJ2-7; no firm D call. Germline-derived CDR1 and CDR2 are SGHDN and FVKESK. Trimming pared 4 bases from V and 2 bases from J, leaving 9 bases between. This CDR3 has 13 residues.